Described below is a single TCR beta chain sequence and its context. The data are from a study of T cell responses to AZD1222 COVID-19 vaccine. Study in general: Pooled in the analysis were second doses at about 4 or about 12 weeks.

From germline, CDR1 is LGHDT and CDR2 YNNKEL (reference sequence). V lost 2 bases, J lost 5 bases, and 13 bases lay in between. The CDR3 consists of 16 residues. Assay used: immunoSEQ multiplex PCR; TCRdb lists only in-frame clones, some missing. Of roughly 90,000 clones listed, around 85% were seen once; the top ten hold about 6%. The sample consisted of peripheral blood, taken on day 0 of AZD1222 vaccination. The origin of this receptor is an adult in good health. This chain joins TRBV3-1 (or the pseudogene TRBV3-2) and TRBJ1-6; possibly TRBD1 for D (5 bases). CDR3 region: CASSQSRGLNNSPLHF. The DNA for the CDR3 is TGTGCCAGCAGCCAAAGTAGGGGCCTTAATAATTCACCCCTCCACTTT.